The rows below give T cell receptor beta chains drawn from one sample of a study of shared clonotypes between healthy human individuals. Method: immunoSEQ multiplex PCR; TCRdb's copy keeps in-frame clones and lacks some. This sample carries millions of clones, around 94% of them seen once, and the ten largest clones take under 0.15%. Material: naive CD4+ T cells sorted from blood. These receptors came from a man aged 18 to 30 in good health. Each CDR3 is given with its conserved first and last residue. D genes are given only for firm matches. Size is stated for part of the rows, as once, few or many counts, or as a class when the clone is expanded.

CDR3nt: TGTGCCAGTGCCCCGCAGGGAGGCTATGGCTACACCTTC
CDR3aa: CASAPQGGYGYTF
v_gene: TRBV6-4
j_gene: TRBJ1-2
d_gene: .
abundance: once

CDR3nt: TGTGCCAGCAGGTCTACAGGGGCGGGCGGCTACACCTTC
CDR3aa: CASRSTGAGGYTF
v_gene: TRBV7-8
j_gene: TRBJ1-2
d_gene: TRBD1
abundance: .

CDR3nt: TGTGCCAGCAGTAGGGCGGGGAACACCGGGGAGCTGTTTTTT
CDR3aa: CASSRAGNTGELFF
v_gene: TRBV5-4
j_gene: TRBJ2-2
d_gene: .
abundance: .

CDR3nt: TGTGCCAGCAGCCTCCGACTAGCGGGAGCGCTAGATACGCAGTATTTT
CDR3aa: CASSLRLAGALDTQYF
v_gene: TRBV7-2
j_gene: TRBJ2-3
d_gene: TRBD2
abundance: .

CDR3nt: TGTGCCTGGAGTGTTTTGGAGGGCCAGCCCCAGCATTTT
CDR3aa: CAWSVLEGQPQHF
v_gene: TRBV30
j_gene: TRBJ1-5
d_gene: .
abundance: .

CDR3nt: TGCGCCAGCAGCCCGACTGGTAGGGAGACCCAGTACTTC
CDR3aa: CASSPTGRETQYF
v_gene: TRBV5-1
j_gene: TRBJ2-5
d_gene: .
abundance: .

CDR3nt: TGTGCCACCAGCAGAGATCCGCGGACCCTAGGGTACTTC
CDR3aa: CATSRDPRTLGYF
v_gene: TRBV15
j_gene: TRBJ2-7
d_gene: .
abundance: .

CDR3nt: TGTGCCAGCAGTCGGACTAGCGAAGGTGAGCAGTTCTTC
CDR3aa: CASSRTSEGEQFF
v_gene: TRBV7-2
j_gene: TRBJ2-1
d_gene: TRBD2
abundance: .

CDR3nt: TGTGCCAGCAGTCCGACAGGAGAGAACACTGAAGCTTTCTTT
CDR3aa: CASSPTGENTEAFF
v_gene: TRBV6-5
j_gene: TRBJ1-1
d_gene: .
abundance: .

CDR3nt: TGTGCCAGCAGTTTTCATAGCTCCTACAATGAGCAGTTCTTC
CDR3aa: CASSFHSSYNEQFF
v_gene: TRBV6-5
j_gene: TRBJ2-1
d_gene: .
abundance: .

CDR3nt: TGTGCCAGCAGTTTAGCGGTGGCAGCCACTAATGAAAAACTGTTTTTT
CDR3aa: CASSLAVAATNEKLFF
v_gene: TRBV7-9
j_gene: TRBJ1-4
d_gene: .
abundance: .

CDR3nt: TGTGCTTCGTCCGAGCCCAATCAGCCCCAGCATTTT
CDR3aa: CASSEPNQPQHF
v_gene: TRBV30
j_gene: TRBJ1-5
d_gene: .
abundance: .

CDR3nt: TGTGCCAGCAGCTTAGGAGGCGTGGGATCGGGCACAGATACGCAGTATTTT
CDR3aa: CASSLGGVGSGTDTQYF
v_gene: TRBV7-6
j_gene: TRBJ2-3
d_gene: .
abundance: .

CDR3nt: TGTGCCTCAGCGGCTAGTATTCCCACCGGGGAGCTGTTTTTT
CDR3aa: CASAASIPTGELFF
v_gene: TRBV19
j_gene: TRBJ2-2
d_gene: .
abundance: .

CDR3nt: TGCGCTGCCTTAGCCAAAAACATTCAGTACTTC
CDR3aa: CAALAKNIQYF
v_gene: TRBV20-1
j_gene: TRBJ2-4
d_gene: .
abundance: .

CDR3nt: TGTGCCAGCAGTTATTTGGAGACCCAGTACTTC
CDR3aa: CASSYLETQYF
v_gene: TRBV6-6
j_gene: TRBJ2-5
d_gene: .
abundance: .

CDR3nt: TGCGCCAGCAGCTTAACGCCGAACAATGAGCAGTTCTTC
CDR3aa: CASSLTPNNEQFF
v_gene: TRBV5-1
j_gene: TRBJ2-1
d_gene: .
abundance: .

CDR3nt: TGTGCCTGGAGCACGACGGGGGTGAACACTGAAGCTTTCTTT
CDR3aa: CAWSTTGVNTEAFF
v_gene: TRBV30
j_gene: TRBJ1-1
d_gene: .
abundance: few

CDR3nt: TGTGCCAGCAGCCAGGGACAGACCTATGGCTACACCTTC
CDR3aa: CASSQGQTYGYTF
v_gene: TRBV6-6
j_gene: TRBJ1-2
d_gene: TRBD1
abundance: .

CDR3nt: TGTGCCAGCAGCTTGGGTGAGATTCCAGGGGAAAAACTGTTTTTT
CDR3aa: CASSLGEIPGEKLFF
v_gene: TRBV5-4
j_gene: TRBJ1-4
d_gene: .
abundance: .

CDR3nt: TGTGCCAGCCTTCGCGGGGGGGGGCCCACAGATACGCAGTATTTT
CDR3aa: CASLRGGGPTDTQYF
v_gene: TRBV30
j_gene: TRBJ2-3
d_gene: TRBD2
abundance: .

CDR3nt: TGTGCCAGCAGCTCCGGACCCACGGCCCACAATGAGCAGTTCTTC
CDR3aa: CASSSGPTAHNEQFF
v_gene: TRBV11-2
j_gene: TRBJ2-1
d_gene: .
abundance: .

CDR3nt: TGTGCCAGTAGTACCCCAAGCGGGATATCCTACAATGAGCAGTTCTTC
CDR3aa: CASSTPSGISYNEQFF
v_gene: TRBV19
j_gene: TRBJ2-1
d_gene: TRBD2
abundance: .

CDR3nt: TGTGCCAGCAGTGTCCTTCCGGGACAGGGTTACGAGCAGTACTTC
CDR3aa: CASSVLPGQGYEQYF
v_gene: TRBV6-4
j_gene: TRBJ2-7
d_gene: TRBD1
abundance: .

CDR3nt: TGTGCCAGCAGCTTAGCCGATTGGGACAGATACAATGAGCAGTTCTTC
CDR3aa: CASSLADWDRYNEQFF
v_gene: TRBV7-8
j_gene: TRBJ2-1
d_gene: TRBD1
abundance: .

CDR3nt: TGTGCCATCAGGCGGACTAGCGGCATCACAGATACGCAGTATTTT
CDR3aa: CAIRRTSGITDTQYF
v_gene: TRBV10-3
j_gene: TRBJ2-3
d_gene: TRBD2
abundance: .

CDR3nt: TGTGCCAGCAGTGCACAGGGTCAAGAGACCCAGTACTTC
CDR3aa: CASSAQGQETQYF
v_gene: TRBV6-1
j_gene: TRBJ2-5
d_gene: .
abundance: .

CDR3nt: TGTGCCAGCAGTGAAACCGGGACAGGGCTCCAGCCCCAGCATTTT
CDR3aa: CASSETGTGLQPQHF
v_gene: TRBV2
j_gene: TRBJ1-5
d_gene: TRBD1
abundance: .

CDR3nt: TGTGCCAGCAGTTTCCCAGGGGGCAGAAGGAACACTGAAGCTTTCTTT
CDR3aa: CASSFPGGRRNTEAFF
v_gene: TRBV28
j_gene: TRBJ1-1
d_gene: TRBD1
abundance: .

CDR3nt: TGTGCCTGGACCTCTGATAGCAATCAGCCCCAGCATTTT
CDR3aa: CAWTSDSNQPQHF
v_gene: TRBV30
j_gene: TRBJ1-5
d_gene: .
abundance: .

CDR3nt: TGTGCCAGCAGCATAGCGGGGTGGGAGACCCAGTACTTC
CDR3aa: CASSIAGWETQYF
v_gene: TRBV7-2
j_gene: TRBJ2-5
d_gene: TRBD2
abundance: .

CDR3nt: TGTGCCAGCAGCCCCCGGGGGGGCGTTACGCAGTATTTT
CDR3aa: CASSPRGGVTQYF
v_gene: TRBV7-3
j_gene: TRBJ2-3
d_gene: TRBD2
abundance: .

CDR3nt: TGCGCCAGCAGCTTTTCCGGGGGCTACACTGAAGCTTTCTTT
CDR3aa: CASSFSGGYTEAFF
v_gene: TRBV5-1
j_gene: TRBJ1-1
d_gene: .
abundance: .

CDR3nt: TGCGCCAGCAGCACCGGACTCCTGGATGGCCAGCCCCAGCATTTT
CDR3aa: CASSTGLLDGQPQHF
v_gene: TRBV5-1
j_gene: TRBJ1-5
d_gene: .
abundance: .

CDR3nt: TGTGCCAGCAGTTACGGAGGACGCCTAGGCACAGATACGCAGTATTTT
CDR3aa: CASSYGGRLGTDTQYF
v_gene: TRBV6-5
j_gene: TRBJ2-3
d_gene: .
abundance: .

CDR3nt: TGTGCCATCAGTGTTGCGAACCAGGGCTCTGGAAACACCATATATTTT
CDR3aa: CAISVANQGSGNTIYF
v_gene: TRBV10-3
j_gene: TRBJ1-3
d_gene: .
abundance: .

CDR3nt: TGTGCCAGCAGCCCCATCCGGGACCGAACCTACGAGCAGTACTTC
CDR3aa: CASSPIRDRTYEQYF
v_gene: TRBV6-5
j_gene: TRBJ2-7
d_gene: .
abundance: .

CDR3nt: TGTGCCATCAGCTCAGGCCCTCCTACCTACGAGCAGTACTTC
CDR3aa: CAISSGPPTYEQYF
v_gene: TRBV10-3
j_gene: TRBJ2-7
d_gene: .
abundance: .

CDR3nt: TGTGCCAGCAGCGTAGGGAAGGGGGACTCTGGAAACACCATATATTTT
CDR3aa: CASSVGKGDSGNTIYF
v_gene: TRBV9
j_gene: TRBJ1-3
d_gene: .
abundance: .

CDR3nt: TGTGCCAGCAATTCCGGGACACTCTTCAATCAGCCCCAGCATTTT
CDR3aa: CASNSGTLFNQPQHF
v_gene: TRBV6-1
j_gene: TRBJ1-5
d_gene: .
abundance: .

CDR3nt: TGTGCCAGCAGTTCGGGACGCGATGAGCAGTTCTTC
CDR3aa: CASSSGRDEQFF
v_gene: TRBV5-6
j_gene: TRBJ2-1
d_gene: .
abundance: .

CDR3nt: TGTGCCTGGGTACGAGTGGGAACTGAAGCTTTCTTT
CDR3aa: CAWVRVGTEAFF
v_gene: TRBV30
j_gene: TRBJ1-1
d_gene: .
abundance: .

CDR3nt: TGTGCCAGCAGCTTGCAGGGACAGGGGAACACTGAAGCTTTCTTT
CDR3aa: CASSLQGQGNTEAFF
v_gene: TRBV7-9
j_gene: TRBJ1-1
d_gene: TRBD1
abundance: .

CDR3nt: TGTGCCAGCAGTGAGGCGGACAGAAGCACAGATACGCAGTATTTT
CDR3aa: CASSEADRSTDTQYF
v_gene: TRBV25-1
j_gene: TRBJ2-3
d_gene: .
abundance: once

CDR3nt: TGTGCCAGTAGACGACTAGCGGGAGACGGGTACGAGCAGTACTTC
CDR3aa: CASRRLAGDGYEQYF
v_gene: TRBV19
j_gene: TRBJ2-7
d_gene: TRBD2
abundance: .

CDR3nt: TGTGCCAGCAGTGTGGGACAGGCGCTCTACGAGCAGTACTTC
CDR3aa: CASSVGQALYEQYF
v_gene: TRBV6-1
j_gene: TRBJ2-7
d_gene: TRBD1
abundance: .

CDR3nt: TGTGCCAGTTCGTACAGGGGGCGGAACACCATATATTTT
CDR3aa: CASSYRGRNTIYF
v_gene: TRBV7-2
j_gene: TRBJ1-3
d_gene: TRBD1
abundance: .

CDR3nt: TGTGCCAGCAGCAGGGCCCAGGGGACCACTGAAGCTTTCTTT
CDR3aa: CASSRAQGTTEAFF
v_gene: TRBV27
j_gene: TRBJ1-1
d_gene: .
abundance: .

CDR3nt: TGTGCCAGCTCACCACCGTCCAAGAGCTCCTACGAGCAGTACTTC
CDR3aa: CASSPPSKSSYEQYF
v_gene: TRBV18
j_gene: TRBJ2-7
d_gene: .
abundance: .

CDR3nt: TGTGCCAGCAGTGAACCTTCCGGGACAGGGGGCGAAAAACTGTTTTTT
CDR3aa: CASSEPSGTGGEKLFF
v_gene: TRBV6-1
j_gene: TRBJ1-4
d_gene: TRBD1
abundance: once

CDR3nt: TGCAGCGTTCATGGACAGAGCACAGATACGCAGTATTTT
CDR3aa: CSVHGQSTDTQYF
v_gene: TRBV29-1
j_gene: TRBJ2-3
d_gene: .
abundance: .

CDR3nt: TGCGCCAGCAGCCAAATGCTAGCGGGAGGCACCGGGGAGCTGTTTTTT
CDR3aa: CASSQMLAGGTGELFF
v_gene: TRBV4-3
j_gene: TRBJ2-2
d_gene: TRBD2
abundance: once

CDR3nt: TGTGCCAGCAGCGTCCAAGGTTGGGAAACCGGGGAGCTGTTTTTT
CDR3aa: CASSVQGWETGELFF
v_gene: TRBV6-1
j_gene: TRBJ2-2
d_gene: .
abundance: .

CDR3nt: TGTGCCAGCAGCGGTGGGGCGACAGGGGGCACGAATACGCAGTATTTT
CDR3aa: CASSGGATGGTNTQYF
v_gene: TRBV9
j_gene: TRBJ2-3
d_gene: TRBD1
abundance: once

CDR3nt: TGTGCCAGCAGCTTAGACGGCATCCAAGAGACCCAGTACTTC
CDR3aa: CASSLDGIQETQYF
v_gene: TRBV11-2
j_gene: TRBJ2-5
d_gene: .
abundance: .

CDR3nt: TGCGCCAGCAGCCCGGGACTCTCGGGGAATGAGCAGTTCTTC
CDR3aa: CASSPGLSGNEQFF
v_gene: TRBV5-1
j_gene: TRBJ2-1
d_gene: .
abundance: .

CDR3nt: TGTGCCAGAAGCTTGTCAGGGGCTGGGTTTAATTCACCCCTCCACTTT
CDR3aa: CARSLSGAGFNSPLHF
v_gene: TRBV5-3
j_gene: TRBJ1-6
d_gene: .
abundance: .

CDR3nt: TGTGCCAGCTCACCACTAGACAGGGCTTCCTACGAGCAGTACTTC
CDR3aa: CASSPLDRASYEQYF
v_gene: TRBV18
j_gene: TRBJ2-7
d_gene: TRBD1
abundance: .

CDR3nt: TGTGCCAGTCGACTAGCGGGAGAAGAGACCCAGTACTTC
CDR3aa: CASRLAGEETQYF
v_gene: TRBV10-3
j_gene: TRBJ2-5
d_gene: TRBD2
abundance: .

CDR3nt: TGTGCCAGCAGCCGAAGAGGGGTGGACGAGACCCAGTACTTC
CDR3aa: CASSRRGVDETQYF
v_gene: TRBV14
j_gene: TRBJ2-5
d_gene: .
abundance: .